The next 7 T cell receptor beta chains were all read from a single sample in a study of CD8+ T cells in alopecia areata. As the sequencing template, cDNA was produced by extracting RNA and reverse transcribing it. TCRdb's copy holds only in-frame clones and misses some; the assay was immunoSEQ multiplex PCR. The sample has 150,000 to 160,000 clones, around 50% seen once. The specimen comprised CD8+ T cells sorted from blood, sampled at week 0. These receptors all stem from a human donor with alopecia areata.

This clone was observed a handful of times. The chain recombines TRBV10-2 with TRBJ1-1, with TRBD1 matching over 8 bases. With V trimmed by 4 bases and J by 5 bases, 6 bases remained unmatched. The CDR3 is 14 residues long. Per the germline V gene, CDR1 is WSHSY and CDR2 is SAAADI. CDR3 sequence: CASSVGQGETEAFF. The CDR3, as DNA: TGCGCCAGCAGTGTAGGACAGGGTGAAACTGAAGCTTTCTTT.

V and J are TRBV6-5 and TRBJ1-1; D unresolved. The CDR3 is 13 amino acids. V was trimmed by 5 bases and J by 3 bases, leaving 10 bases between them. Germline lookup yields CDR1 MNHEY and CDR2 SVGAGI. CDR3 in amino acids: CASSAGGYTEAFF. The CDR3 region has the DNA TGTGCCAGCAGTGCAGGAGGGTACACTGAAGCTTTCTTT.

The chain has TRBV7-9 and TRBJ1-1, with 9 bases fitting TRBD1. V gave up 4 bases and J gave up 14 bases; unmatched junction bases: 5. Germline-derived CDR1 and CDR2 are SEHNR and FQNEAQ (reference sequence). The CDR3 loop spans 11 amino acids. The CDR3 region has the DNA TGTGCCAGCAGCTCGGACAGGGGAGCGTTCTTT. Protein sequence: CASSSDRGAFF. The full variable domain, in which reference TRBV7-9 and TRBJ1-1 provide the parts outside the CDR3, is DTGVSQNPRHKITKRGQNVTFRCDPISEHNRLYWYRQTLGQGPEFLTYFQNEAQLEKSRLLSDRFSAERPKGSFSTLEIQRTEQGDSAMYLCASSSDRGAFFGQGTRLTVV.

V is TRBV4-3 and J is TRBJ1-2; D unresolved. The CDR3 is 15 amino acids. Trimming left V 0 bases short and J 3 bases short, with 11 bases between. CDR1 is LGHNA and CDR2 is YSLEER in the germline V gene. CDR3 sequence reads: CASSQDRTNDYGYTF. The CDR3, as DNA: TGCGCCAGCAGCCAAGACAGGACCAATGACTATGGCTACACCTTC.

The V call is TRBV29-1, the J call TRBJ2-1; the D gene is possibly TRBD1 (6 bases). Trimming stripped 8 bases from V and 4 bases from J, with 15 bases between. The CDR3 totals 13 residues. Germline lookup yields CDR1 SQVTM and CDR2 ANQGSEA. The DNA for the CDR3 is TGCAGCATCAGGGGCTCACGGTACAATGAGCAGTTCTTC. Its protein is CSIRGSRYNEQFF.

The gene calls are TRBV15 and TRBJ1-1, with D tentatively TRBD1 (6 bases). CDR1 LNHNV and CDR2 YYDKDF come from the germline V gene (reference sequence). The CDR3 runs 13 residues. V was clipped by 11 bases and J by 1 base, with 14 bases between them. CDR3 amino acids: CASGEGQNTEAFF. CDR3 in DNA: TGTGCCTCGGGGGAGGGACAGAACACTGAAGCTTTCTTT.

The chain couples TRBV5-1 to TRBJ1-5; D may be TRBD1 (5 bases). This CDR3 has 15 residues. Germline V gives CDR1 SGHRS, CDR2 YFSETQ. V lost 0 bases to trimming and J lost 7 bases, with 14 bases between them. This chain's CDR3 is CASSLAPGGGQPQHF. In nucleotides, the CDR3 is TGCGCCAGCAGCTTGGCCCCGGGGGGAGGACAGCCCCAGCATTTT.